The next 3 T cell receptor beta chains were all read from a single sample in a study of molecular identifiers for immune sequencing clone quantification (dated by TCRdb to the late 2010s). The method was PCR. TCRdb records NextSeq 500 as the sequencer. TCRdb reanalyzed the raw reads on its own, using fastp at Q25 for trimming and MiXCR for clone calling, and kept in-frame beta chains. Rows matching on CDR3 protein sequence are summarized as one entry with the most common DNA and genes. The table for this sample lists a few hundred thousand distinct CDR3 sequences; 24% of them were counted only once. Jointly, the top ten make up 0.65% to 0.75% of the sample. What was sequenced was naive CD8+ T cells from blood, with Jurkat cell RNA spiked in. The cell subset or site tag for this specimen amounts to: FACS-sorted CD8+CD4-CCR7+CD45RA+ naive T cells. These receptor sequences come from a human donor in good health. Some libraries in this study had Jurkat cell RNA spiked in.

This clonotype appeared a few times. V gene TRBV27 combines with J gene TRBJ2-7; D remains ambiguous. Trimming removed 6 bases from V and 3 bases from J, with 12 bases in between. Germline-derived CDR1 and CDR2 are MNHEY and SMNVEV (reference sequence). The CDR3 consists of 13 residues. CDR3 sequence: CASRLSDGYEQYF. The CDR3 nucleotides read TGTGCCAGCAGACTCTCGGACGGCTACGAGCAGTACTTC.

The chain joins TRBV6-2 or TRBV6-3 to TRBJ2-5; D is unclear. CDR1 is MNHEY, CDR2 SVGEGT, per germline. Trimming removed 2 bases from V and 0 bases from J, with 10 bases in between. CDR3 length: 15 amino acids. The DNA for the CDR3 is TGTGCCAGCAGTTACGTTGGATGGGACCAAGAGACCCAGTACTTC. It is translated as CASSYVGWDQETQYF.

The CDR3 loop is CASSFATSGSSRDTQYF. Written as DNA, the CDR3 is TGTGCCAGCAGCTTCGCAACTAGCGGAAGCTCTAGGGATACGCAGTATTTT. The rearrangement joins TRBV7-6 to TRBJ2-3; 8 nucleotides agree with TRBD2. The V gene's germline CDR1 is SGHVS and CDR2 FNYEAQ. The CDR3 is 17 amino acids. Losses at the gene ends were 3 bases for V and 6 bases for J; bases not matched to a gene: 14. Based on the CDR3 plus reference TRBV7-6 and TRBJ2-3, the full variable domain is GAGVSQSPRYKVTKRGQDVALRCDPISGHVSLYWYRQALGQGPEFLTYFNYEAQQDKSGLPNDRFSAERPEGSISTLTIQRTEQRDSAMYRCASSFATSGSSRDTQYFGPGTRLTVL.